A selection of T cell receptor beta chains follows, all from one sample in a study of long-term antiretroviral therapy in people with HIV. Using immunoSEQ multiplex PCR, the repertoire was profiled, and TCRdb retains in-frame clones only, with some absent. The repertoire consists of about 50,000 clones, with about 80% occurring once and the leading ten covering approximately 3.2%. Material: unsorted PBMCs, obtained 0.8 years after starting antiretroviral therapy. The source of these receptors is a young woman with HIV. CDR3s include the opening cysteine and the closing phenylalanine or tryptophan.

J	V	CDR3
TRBJ2-1	TRBV2	CASSVLAGVHNEQFF
TRBJ2-5	TRBV4-3	CASSQFGEETQYF
TRBJ2-2	TRBV27	CASSFAGELFF
TRBJ1-2	TRBV7-2	CASSLGQGNYGYTF
TRBJ2-5	TRBV7-9	CASSYTPRTALQETQYF
TRBJ1-1	TRBV27	CASSSRWDRPMNTEAFF
TRBJ2-6	TRBV15	CATSRDSRGASGANVLTF
TRBJ2-7	TRBV11-2	CASSLGLAGAYEQYF
TRBJ2-7	TRBV11-2	CASSLGLAGNYEQYF
TRBJ2-1	TRBV7-9	CASSFGLAGNEQFF
TRBJ2-7	TRBV19	CASSRDRERGEQYF
TRBJ2-3	TRBV2	CASSEGRGRRTDTQYF
TRBJ2-7	TRBV5-5	CASSLYTPDYEQYF
TRBJ1-3	TRBV4-1	CASSRTEGTGNTIYF
TRBJ2-3	TRBV2	CASSAKDYRSTDTQYF
TRBJ1-5	TRBV19	CASSILGQGGQPQHF
TRBJ2-5	TRBV15	CATSRDRGGQETQYF
TRBJ2-3	TRBV9	CASSAVGGGPIWSQYF